Below are 6 T cell receptor beta chains sequenced from a single sample in a study of cytomegalovirus exposure and HLA in healthy donors. PCR amplification relied on 60 Vbeta primers (plus 13 Jbeta primers). The repertoire was sequenced with immunoSEQ multiplex PCR; TCRdb's copy has only in-frame clones and lacks some. The listing contains tens of thousands of clones. Input material: PBMCs. These receptors were obtained from a female donor in good health and CMV-seropositive.

The genes are TRBV5-6 and TRBJ2-5, with D hard to call. This CDR3 spans 15 amino acids. Germline V gene sequence: CDR1 SGHDT, CDR2 YYEEEE. Trimming shortened V by 4 bases and J by 1 base, and 14 bases separated the two germline ends. CDR3 loop: CASSVLVALQETQYF. In DNA, the CDR3 is TGTGCCAGCAGCGTGCTGGTAGCCCTCCAAGAGACCCAGTACTTC.

The chain links TRBV4-1 to TRBJ1-2; 9 nucleotides agree with TRBD1. The CDR3 contains 16 residues. With V trimmed by 0 bases and J by 8 bases, 10 bases remained unmatched. Germline CDR1 reads MGHRA; CDR2 reads YSYEKL. DNA of the CDR3: TGCGCCAGCAGCCAAGACGGACAGGGGTTTGTACGCGGCTACACCTTC. This codes for CASSQDGQGFVRGYTF.

The chain uses TRBV19 and TRBJ2-3, with 9 bases matching TRBD2. The germline V gene encodes CDR1 LNHDA and CDR2 SQIVND (reference sequence). Unmatched junction bases numbered 16, after V lost 7 bases and J lost 2 bases. The CDR3 runs 18 residues. This chain's CDR3 is CASTRRQWASGNTDTQYF. CDR3 sequence (DNA): TGTGCCAGTACCCGAAGGCAATGGGCTAGCGGGAACACAGATACGCAGTATTTT. The full variable domain, completed using reference TRBV19 and TRBJ2-3, is DGGITQSPKYLFRKEGQNVTLSCEQNLNHDAMYWYRQDPGQGLRLIYYSQIVNDFQKGDIAEGYSVSREKKESFPLTVTSAQKNPTAFYLCASTRRQWASGNTDTQYFGPGTRLTVL.

The J gene is TRBJ1-2, the V gene TRBV21-1; whether TRBD1, the table's D call, matches the DNA was not checked. TRBV21-1 represents a pseudogene. CDR3 length: 15 amino acids. The CDR3: CASSDHRGFVDGYTF. CDR3 in DNA: TGTGCCAGCAGCGACCACAGGGGGTTCGTGGACGGCTACACCTTC.

CDR3 residues: CASSPPQPGHSYEQYF. The CDR3 DNA is TGTGCCAGCTCACCACCTCAACCGGGACACTCCTACGAGCAGTACTTC. The chain recombines TRBV18 with TRBJ2-7, with D possibly matching TRBD1 (6 bases). The germline V gene has CDR1 KGHSH and CDR2 LQKENI. The CDR3 runs to 16 residues. V gave up 0 bases and J gave up 0 bases, with 12 bases separating them.

The J gene is TRBJ2-5, the V gene TRBV18, with 7 bases aligning to TRBD1. Per the germline V gene, CDR1 is KGHSH and CDR2 is LQKENI. After removal of 3 bases from V and 0 bases from J, the junction contained 4 bases not matched to a gene. The CDR3 sequence is 15 residues long. The CDR3 DNA follows: TGTGCCAGCTCACCCAGGACAGGCAACCAAGAGACCCAGTACTTC. Translation gives CASSPRTGNQETQYF.